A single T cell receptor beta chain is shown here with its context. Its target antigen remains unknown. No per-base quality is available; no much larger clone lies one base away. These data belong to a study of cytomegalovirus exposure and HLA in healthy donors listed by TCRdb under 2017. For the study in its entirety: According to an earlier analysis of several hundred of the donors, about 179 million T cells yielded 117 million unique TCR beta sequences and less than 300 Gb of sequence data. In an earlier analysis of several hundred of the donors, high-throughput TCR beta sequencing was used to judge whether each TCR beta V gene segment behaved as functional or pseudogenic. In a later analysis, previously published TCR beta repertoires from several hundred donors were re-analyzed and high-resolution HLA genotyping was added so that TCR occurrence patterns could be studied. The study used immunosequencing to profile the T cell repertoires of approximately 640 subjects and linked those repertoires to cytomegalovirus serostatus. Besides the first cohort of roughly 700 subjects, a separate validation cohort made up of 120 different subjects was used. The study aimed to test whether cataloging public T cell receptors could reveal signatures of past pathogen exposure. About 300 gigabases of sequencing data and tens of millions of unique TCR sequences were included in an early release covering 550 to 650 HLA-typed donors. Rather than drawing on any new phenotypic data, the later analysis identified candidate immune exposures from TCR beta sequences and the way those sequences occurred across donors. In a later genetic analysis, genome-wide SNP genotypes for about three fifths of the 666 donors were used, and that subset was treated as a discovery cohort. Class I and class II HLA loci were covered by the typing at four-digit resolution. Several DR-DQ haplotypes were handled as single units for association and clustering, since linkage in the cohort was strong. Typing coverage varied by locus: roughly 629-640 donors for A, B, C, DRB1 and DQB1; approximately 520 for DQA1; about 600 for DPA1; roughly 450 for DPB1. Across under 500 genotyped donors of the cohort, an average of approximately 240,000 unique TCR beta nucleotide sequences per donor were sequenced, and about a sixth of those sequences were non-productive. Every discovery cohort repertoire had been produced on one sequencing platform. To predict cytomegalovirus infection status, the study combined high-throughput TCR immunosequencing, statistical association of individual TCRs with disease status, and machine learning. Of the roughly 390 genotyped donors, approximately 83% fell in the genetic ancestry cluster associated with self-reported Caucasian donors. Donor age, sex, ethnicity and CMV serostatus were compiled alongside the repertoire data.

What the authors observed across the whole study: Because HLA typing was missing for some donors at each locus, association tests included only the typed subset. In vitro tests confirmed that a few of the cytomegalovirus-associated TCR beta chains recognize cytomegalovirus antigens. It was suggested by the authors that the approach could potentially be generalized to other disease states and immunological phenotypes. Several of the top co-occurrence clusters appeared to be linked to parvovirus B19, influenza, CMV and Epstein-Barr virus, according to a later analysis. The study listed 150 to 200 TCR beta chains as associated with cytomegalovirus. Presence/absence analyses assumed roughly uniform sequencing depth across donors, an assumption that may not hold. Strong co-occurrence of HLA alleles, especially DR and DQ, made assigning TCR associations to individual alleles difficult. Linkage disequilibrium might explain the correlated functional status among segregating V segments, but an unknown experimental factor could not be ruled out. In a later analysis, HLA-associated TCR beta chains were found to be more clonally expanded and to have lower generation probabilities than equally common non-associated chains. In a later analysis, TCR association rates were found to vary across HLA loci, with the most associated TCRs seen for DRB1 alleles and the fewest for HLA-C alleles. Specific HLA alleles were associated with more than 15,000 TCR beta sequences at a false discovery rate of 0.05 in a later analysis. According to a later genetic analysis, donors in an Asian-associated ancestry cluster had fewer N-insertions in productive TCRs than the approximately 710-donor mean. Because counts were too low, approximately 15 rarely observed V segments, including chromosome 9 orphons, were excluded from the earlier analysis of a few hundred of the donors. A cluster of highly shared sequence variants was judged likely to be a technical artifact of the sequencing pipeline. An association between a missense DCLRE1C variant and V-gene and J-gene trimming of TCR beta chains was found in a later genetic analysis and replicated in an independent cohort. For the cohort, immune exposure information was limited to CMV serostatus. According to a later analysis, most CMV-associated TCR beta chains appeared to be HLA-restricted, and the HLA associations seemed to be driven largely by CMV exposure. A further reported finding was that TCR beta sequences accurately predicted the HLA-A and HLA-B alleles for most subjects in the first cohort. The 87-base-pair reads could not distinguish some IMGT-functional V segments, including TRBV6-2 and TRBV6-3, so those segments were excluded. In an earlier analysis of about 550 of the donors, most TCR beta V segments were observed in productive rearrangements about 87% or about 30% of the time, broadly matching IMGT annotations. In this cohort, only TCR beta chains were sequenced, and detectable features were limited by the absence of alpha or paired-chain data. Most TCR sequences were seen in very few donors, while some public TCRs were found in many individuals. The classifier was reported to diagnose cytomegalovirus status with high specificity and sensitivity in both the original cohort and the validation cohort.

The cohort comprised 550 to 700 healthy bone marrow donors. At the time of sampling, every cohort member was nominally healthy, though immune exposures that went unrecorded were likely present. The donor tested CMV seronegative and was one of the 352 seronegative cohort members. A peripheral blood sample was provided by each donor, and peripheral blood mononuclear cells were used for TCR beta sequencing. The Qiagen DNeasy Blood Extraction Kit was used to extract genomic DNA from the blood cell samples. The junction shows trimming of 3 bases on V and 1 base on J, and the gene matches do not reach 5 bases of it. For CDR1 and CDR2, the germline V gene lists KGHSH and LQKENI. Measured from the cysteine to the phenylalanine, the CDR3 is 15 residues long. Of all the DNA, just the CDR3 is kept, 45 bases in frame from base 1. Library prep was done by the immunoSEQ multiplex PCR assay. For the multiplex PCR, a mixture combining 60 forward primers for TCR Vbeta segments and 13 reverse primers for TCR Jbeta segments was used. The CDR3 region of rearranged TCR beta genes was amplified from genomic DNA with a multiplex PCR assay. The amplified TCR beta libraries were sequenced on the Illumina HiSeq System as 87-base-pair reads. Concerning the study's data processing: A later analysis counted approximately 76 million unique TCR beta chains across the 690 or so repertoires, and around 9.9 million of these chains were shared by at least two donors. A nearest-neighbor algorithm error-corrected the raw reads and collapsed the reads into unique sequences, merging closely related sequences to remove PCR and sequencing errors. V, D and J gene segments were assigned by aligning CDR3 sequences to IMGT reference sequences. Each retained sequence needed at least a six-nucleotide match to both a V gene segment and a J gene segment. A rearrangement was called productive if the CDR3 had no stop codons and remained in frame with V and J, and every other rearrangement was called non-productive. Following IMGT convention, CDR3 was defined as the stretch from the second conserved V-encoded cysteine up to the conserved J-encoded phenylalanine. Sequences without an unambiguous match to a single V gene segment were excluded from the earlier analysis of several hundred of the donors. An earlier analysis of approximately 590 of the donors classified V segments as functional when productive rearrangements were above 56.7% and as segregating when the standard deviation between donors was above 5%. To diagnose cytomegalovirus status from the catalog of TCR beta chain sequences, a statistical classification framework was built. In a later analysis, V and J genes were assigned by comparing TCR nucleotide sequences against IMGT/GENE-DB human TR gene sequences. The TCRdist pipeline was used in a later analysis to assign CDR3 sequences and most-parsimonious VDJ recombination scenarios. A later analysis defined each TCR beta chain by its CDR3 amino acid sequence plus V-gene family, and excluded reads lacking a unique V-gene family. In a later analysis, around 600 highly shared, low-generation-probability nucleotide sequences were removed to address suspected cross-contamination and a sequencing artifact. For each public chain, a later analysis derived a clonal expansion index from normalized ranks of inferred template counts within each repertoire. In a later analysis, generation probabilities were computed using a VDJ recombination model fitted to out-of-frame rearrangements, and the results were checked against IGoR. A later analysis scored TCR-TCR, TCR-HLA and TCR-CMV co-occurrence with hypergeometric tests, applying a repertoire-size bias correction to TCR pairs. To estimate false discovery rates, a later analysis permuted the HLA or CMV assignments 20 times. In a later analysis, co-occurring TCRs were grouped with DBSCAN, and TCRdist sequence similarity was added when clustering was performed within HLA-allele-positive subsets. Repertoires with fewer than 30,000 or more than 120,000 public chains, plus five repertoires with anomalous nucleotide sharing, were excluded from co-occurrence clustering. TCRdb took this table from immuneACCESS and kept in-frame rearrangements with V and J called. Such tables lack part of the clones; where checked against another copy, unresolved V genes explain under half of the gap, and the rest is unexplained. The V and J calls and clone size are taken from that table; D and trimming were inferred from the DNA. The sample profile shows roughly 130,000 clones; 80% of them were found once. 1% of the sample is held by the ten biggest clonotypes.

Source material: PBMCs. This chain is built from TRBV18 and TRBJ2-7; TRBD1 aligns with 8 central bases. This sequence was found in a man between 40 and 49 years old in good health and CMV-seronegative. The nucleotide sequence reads TGTGCCAGCTCACCTCAACAGGGGGGATCCTACGAGCAGTACTTC. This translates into CASSPQQGGSYEQYF.